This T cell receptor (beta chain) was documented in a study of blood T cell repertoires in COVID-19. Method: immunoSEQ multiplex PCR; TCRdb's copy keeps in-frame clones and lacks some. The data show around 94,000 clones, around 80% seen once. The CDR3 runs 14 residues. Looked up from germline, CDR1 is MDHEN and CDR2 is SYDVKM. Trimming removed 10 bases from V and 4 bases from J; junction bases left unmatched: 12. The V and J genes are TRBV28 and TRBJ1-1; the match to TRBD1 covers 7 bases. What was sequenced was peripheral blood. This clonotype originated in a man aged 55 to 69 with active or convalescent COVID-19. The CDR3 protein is CAIGGAGGSTEAFF. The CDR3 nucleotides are TGTGCCATCGGAGGGGCAGGGGGGAGCACTGAAGCTTTCTTT.